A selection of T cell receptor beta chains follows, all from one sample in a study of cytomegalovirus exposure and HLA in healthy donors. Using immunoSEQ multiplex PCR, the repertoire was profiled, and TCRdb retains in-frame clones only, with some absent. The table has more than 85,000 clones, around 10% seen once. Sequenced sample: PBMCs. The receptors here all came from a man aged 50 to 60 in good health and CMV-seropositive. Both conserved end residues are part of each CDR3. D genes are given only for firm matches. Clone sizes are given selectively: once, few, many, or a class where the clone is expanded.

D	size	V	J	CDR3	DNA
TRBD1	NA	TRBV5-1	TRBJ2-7	CASSPVQGAFYEQYF	TGCGCCAGCAGCCCAGTACAGGGGGCTTTCTACGAGCAGTACTTC
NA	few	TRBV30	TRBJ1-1	CANSQRTERAEAFF	TGTGCCAATTCTCAACGGACAGAAAGGGCCGAAGCTTTCTTT
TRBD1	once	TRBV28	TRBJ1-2	CAGRTGDKGYTF	TGTGCCGGCCGGACAGGGGATAAAGGCTACACCTTC
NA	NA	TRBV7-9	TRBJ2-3	CASSPQLNTDTQYF	TGTGCCAGCAGCCCACAGCTGAACACAGATACGCAGTATTTT
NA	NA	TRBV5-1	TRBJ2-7	CASSPRGRGAYEQYF	TGCGCCAGCAGCCCCCGGGGCAGGGGGGCGTACGAGCAGTACTTC
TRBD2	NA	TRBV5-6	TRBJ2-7	CASSLGGTSVYEQYF	TGTGCCAGCAGCTTGGGGGGGACTAGCGTTTACGAGCAGTACTTC
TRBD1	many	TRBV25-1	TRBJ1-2	CASKDRGHNGYTF	TGTGCCAGTAAAGACAGGGGGCATAATGGCTACACCTTC
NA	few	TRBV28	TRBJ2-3	CACSAPDSSTDTQYF	TGTGCCTGCAGTGCGCCGGACTCGAGCACAGATACGCAGTATTTT
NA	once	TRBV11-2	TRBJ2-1	CASSFLGAGEQFF	TGTGCCAGCAGCTTCCTAGGGGCCGGGGAGCAGTTCTTC
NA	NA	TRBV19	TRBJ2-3	CASSIGRAATDTQYF	TGTGCCAGTAGTATAGGCAGGGCCGCCACAGATACGCAGTATTTT
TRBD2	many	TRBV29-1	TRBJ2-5	CSVSSSGSGETQYF	TGCAGCGTTTCCTCTAGCGGGAGCGGAGAGACCCAGTACTTC
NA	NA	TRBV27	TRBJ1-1	CASSLSGGEYTEAFF	TGTGCCAGCAGTTTATCTGGGGGGGAGTACACTGAAGCTTTCTTT
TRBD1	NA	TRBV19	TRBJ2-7	CASSIDRGRGEQYF	TGTGCCAGTAGTATTGACAGGGGGAGAGGCGAGCAGTACTTC
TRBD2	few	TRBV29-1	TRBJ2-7	CSVEERGNKPYEQYF	TGCAGCGTTGAAGAGCGGGGGAACAAACCCTACGAGCAGTACTTC
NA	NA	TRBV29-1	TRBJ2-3	CSVERAGGTDTQYF	TGCAGCGTTGAGAGGGCCGGAGGCACAGATACGCAGTATTTT
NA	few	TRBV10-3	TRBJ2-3	CAIRTGLLGDTQYF	TGTGCCATCAGAACGGGACTCCTGGGAGATACGCAGTATTTT
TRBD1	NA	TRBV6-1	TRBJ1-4	CAGRDRGRNNEKLFF	TGTGCCGGCCGGGACAGGGGGCGTAATAATGAAAAACTGTTTTTT
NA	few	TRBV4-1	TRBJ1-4	CASSQVEFNEKLFF	TGCGCCAGCAGCCAAGTAGAGTTTAATGAAAAACTGTTTTTT
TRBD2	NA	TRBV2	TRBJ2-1	CASSEEGGSHNEQFF	TGTGCCAGCAGTGAAGAGGGCGGGAGTCACAATGAGCAGTTCTTC
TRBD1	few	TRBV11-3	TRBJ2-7	CASSLGTGLEQYF	TGTGCCAGCAGCTTGGGGACAGGGCTCGAGCAGTACTTC
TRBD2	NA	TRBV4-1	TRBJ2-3	CASSRGLAGGSDTQYF	TGCGCCAGCAGTAGGGGGTTAGCGGGAGGTTCAGATACGCAGTATTTT
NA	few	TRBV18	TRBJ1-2	CASSPALADGYTF	TGTGCCAGCTCACCAGCCTTGGCGGATGGCTACACCTTC
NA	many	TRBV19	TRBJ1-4	CASTPRQGLNEKLFF	TGTGCCAGTACCCCGCGTCAGGGGCTTAATGAAAAACTGTTTTTT
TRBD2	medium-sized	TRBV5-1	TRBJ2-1	CASSSTGTSGTYNEQFF	TGCGCCAGCAGCTCTACCGGGACTAGCGGGACATACAATGAGCAGTTCTTC
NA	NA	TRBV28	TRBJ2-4	CASTDDSVKNIQYF	TGTGCCAGCACCGATGACAGCGTGAAAAACATTCAGTACTTC
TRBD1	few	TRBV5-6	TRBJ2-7	CASSLWTGLDEQYF	TGTGCCAGCAGCTTATGGACAGGGTTGGACGAGCAGTACTTC
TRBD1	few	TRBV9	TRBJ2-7	CASSARDRPPYEQYF	TGTGCCAGCAGCGCCCGGGACAGGCCGCCCTACGAGCAGTACTTC
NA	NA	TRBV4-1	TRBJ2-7	CASSQDPRARAGSSDERYF	TGCGCCAGCAGCCAAGACCCCCGGGCCAGGGCGGGAAGCTCTGACGAGCGGTACTTC
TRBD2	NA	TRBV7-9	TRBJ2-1	CASSLSGRPYNEQFF	TGTGCCAGCAGCTTGAGCGGGAGGCCATACAATGAGCAGTTCTTC
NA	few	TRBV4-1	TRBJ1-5	CASSQVGLNQPQHF	TGCGCCAGCAGCCAAGTTGGGCTCAATCAGCCCCAGCATTTT
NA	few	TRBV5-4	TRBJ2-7	CASSLGGTYEQYF	TGTGCCAGCAGCTTGGGCGGAACCTACGAGCAGTACTTC
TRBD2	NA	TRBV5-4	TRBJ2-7	CASSSWGGEKSDEQYF	TGTGCCAGCAGCTCCTGGGGGGGGGAGAAGTCGGACGAGCAGTACTTC
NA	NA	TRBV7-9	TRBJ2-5	CASSLDAGSQTQYF	TGTGCCAGCAGCTTAGATGCCGGGAGTCAGACCCAGTACTTC
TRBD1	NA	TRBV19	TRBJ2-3	CASSIRGPSTDTQYF	TGTGCCAGTAGTATCAGGGGGCCTAGCACAGATACGCAGTATTTT
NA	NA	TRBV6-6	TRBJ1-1	CASSYVSEAFF	TGTGCCAGCAGTTACGTCAGTGAAGCTTTCTTT
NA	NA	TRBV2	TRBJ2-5	CASCRDNGETQYF	TGTGCCAGCTGCCGGGACAATGGAGAGACCCAGTACTTC
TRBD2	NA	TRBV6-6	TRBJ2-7	CASRVAGSPYEQYF	TGTGCCAGCCGGGTAGCGGGGAGCCCCTACGAGCAGTACTTC